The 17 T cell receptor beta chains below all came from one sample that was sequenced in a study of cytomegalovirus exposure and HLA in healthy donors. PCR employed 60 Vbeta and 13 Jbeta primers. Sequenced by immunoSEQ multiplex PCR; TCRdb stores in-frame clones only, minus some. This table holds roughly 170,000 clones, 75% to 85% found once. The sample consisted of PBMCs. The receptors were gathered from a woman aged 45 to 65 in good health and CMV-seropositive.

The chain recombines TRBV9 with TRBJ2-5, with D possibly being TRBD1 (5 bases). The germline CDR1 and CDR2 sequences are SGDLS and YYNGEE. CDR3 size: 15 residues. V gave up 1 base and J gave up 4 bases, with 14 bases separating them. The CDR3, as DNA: TGTGCCAGCAGCGTAATCCAGGGCCCAGGAGAGACCCAGTACTTC. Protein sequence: CASSVIQGPGETQYF.

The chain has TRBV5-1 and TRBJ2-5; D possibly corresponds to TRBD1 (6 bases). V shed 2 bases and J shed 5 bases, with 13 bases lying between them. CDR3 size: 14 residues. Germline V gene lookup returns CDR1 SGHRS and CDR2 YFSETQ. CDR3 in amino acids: CASSFLDSAETQYF. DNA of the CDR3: TGCGCCAGCAGCTTTTTGGACAGCGCGGAGACCCAGTACTTC.

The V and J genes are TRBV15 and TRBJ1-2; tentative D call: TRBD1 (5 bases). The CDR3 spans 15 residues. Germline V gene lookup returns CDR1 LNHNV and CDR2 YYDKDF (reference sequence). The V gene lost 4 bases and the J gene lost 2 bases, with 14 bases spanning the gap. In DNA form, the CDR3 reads TGTGCCACCAGCACCCAGGGAGGGACCAACTATGGCTACACCTTC. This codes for CATSTQGGTNYGYTF.

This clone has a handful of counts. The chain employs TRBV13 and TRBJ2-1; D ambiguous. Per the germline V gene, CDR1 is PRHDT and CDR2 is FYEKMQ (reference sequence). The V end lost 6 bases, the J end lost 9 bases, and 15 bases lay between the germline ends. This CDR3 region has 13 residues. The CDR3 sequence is CASSVALEGEQFF. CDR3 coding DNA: TGTGCCAGCAGTGTAGCTCTTGAAGGTGAGCAGTTCTTC.

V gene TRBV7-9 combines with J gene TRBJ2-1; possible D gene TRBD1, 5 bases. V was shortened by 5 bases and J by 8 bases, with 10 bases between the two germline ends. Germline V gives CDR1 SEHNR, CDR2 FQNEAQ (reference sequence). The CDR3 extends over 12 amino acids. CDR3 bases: TGTGCCAGCAGCGTAAGGGGCTATGAGCAGTTCTTC. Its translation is CASSVRGYEQFF.

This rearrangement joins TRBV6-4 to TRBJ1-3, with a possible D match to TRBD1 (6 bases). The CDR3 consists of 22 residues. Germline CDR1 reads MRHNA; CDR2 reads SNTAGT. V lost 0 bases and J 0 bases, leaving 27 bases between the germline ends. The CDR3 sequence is CASSDSGQRLYQRVFSGNTIYF. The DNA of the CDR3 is TGTGCCAGCAGTGACTCCGGACAGCGTCTTTACCAAAGGGTTTTCTCTGGAAACACCATATATTTT.

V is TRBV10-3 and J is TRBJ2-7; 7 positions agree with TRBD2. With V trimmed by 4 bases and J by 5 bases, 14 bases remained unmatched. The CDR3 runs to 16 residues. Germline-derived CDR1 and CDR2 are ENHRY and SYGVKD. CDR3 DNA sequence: TGTGCCATCAGTGGGTGGGGGGGGGATGCTCCAAACGAGCAGTACTTC. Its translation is CAISGWGGDAPNEQYF.

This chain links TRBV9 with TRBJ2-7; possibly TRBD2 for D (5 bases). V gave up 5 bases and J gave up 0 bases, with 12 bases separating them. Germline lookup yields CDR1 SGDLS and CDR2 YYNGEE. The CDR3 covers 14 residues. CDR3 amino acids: CASSPDYSSYEQYF. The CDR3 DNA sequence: TGTGCCAGCAGTCCCGACTATTCCTCCTACGAGCAGTACTTC.

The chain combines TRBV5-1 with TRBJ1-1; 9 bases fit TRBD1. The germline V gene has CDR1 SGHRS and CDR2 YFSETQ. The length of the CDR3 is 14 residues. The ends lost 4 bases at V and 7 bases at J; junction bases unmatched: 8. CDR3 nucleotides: TGCGCCAGCAGCCCGATTGCGGGACAGGGTGAAGCTTTCTTT. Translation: CASSPIAGQGEAFF.

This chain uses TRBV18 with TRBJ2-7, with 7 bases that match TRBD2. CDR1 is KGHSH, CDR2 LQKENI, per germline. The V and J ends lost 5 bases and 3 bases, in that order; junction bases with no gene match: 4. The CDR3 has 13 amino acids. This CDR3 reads CASSYTGGYEQYF. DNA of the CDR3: TGTGCCAGCTCATATACGGGAGGCTACGAGCAGTACTTC.

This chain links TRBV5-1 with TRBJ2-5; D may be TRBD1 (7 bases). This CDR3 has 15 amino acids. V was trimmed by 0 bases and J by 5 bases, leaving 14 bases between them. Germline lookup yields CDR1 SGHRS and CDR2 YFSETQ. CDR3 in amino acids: CASSLAGQEGETQYF. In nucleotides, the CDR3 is TGCGCCAGCAGCTTGGCCGGACAGGAGGGGGAGACCCAGTACTTC.

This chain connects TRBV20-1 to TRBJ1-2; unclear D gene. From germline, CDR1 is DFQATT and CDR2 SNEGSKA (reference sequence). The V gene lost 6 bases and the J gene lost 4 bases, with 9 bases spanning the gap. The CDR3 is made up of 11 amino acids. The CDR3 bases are TGCAGTGCCGAACGGAGCTATGGCTACACCTTC. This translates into CSAERSYGYTF.

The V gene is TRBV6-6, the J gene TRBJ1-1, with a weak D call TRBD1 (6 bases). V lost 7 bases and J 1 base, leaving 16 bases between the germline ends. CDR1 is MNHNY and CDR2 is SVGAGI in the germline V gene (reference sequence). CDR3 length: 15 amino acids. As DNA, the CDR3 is TGTGCCAGCACCTTGACACAGGGCCCGAACACTGAAGCTTTCTTT. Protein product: CASTLTQGPNTEAFF.

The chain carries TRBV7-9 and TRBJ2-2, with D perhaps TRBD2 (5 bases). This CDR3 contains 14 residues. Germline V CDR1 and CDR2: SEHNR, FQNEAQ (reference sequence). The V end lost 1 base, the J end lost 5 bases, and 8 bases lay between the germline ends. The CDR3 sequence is CASSLGGWTGELFF. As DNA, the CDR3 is TGTGCCAGCAGCTTAGGCGGGTGGACCGGGGAGCTGTTTTTT.

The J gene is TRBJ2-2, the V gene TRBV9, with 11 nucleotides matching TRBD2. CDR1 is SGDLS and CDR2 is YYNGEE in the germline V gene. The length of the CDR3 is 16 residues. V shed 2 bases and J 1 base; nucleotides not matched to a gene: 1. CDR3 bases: TGTGCCAGCAGCGTTAGCGGGGGGGGGAACACCGGGGAGCTGTTTTTT. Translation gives CASSVSGGGNTGELFF.

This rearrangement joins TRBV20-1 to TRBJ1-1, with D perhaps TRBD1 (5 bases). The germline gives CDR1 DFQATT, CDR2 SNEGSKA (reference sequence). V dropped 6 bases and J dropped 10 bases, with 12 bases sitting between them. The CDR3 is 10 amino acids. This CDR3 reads CSAVGGGAFF. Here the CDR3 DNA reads TGCAGTGCCGTGGGGGGTGGAGCTTTCTTT.

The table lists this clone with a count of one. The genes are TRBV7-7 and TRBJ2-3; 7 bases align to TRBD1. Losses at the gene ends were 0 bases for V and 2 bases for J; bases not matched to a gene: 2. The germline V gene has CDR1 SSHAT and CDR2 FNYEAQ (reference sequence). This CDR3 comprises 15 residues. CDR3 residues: CASSLAGGPTDTQYF. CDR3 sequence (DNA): TGTGCCAGCAGCTTAGCAGGGGGCCCCACAGATACGCAGTATTTT.